This T cell receptor (beta chain) is from a study of blood T cell repertoires in COVID-19. About the study: COVID-19 samples collected from the United States, Italy and Spain covered acute and convalescent phases. Nucleic acid was either cDNA or gDNA, and it came from T cells, B-cell-depleted T cells, or PBMCs.

This clone was seen a few times. The junction had 6 bases not matched to a gene; V was cut back by 6 bases and J by 7 bases. Per the germline V gene, CDR1 is MNHEY and CDR2 is SVGAGI. The CDR3 is 13 amino acids. Per the original methods: Nucleated cell counts were estimated from reference gene primer amplification. Data came from immunoSEQ multiplex PCR; TCRdb stores just in-frame clones and leaves some out. V and J calls and clone size are as listed in that table; D and trimming were resolved from the DNA. The sample holds around 160,000 clones, 80% to 90% seen once. The Seattle site enrolled patients during active infection and followed them longitudinally.

The genes are TRBV6-5 and TRBJ1-5; TRBD1 matches at 7 bases. This sequence originates from a woman aged 60-75 years with COVID-19, enrolled during active disease. The sample consisted of peripheral blood. This CDR3 reads CASRPTGYQPQHF. The CDR3 nucleotides read TGTGCCAGCAGGCCGACAGGGTACCAGCCCCAGCATTTT.